The 25 T cell receptor beta chains listed next were all sequenced from one sample in a study of vaccination and CD4 T cells after COVID-19. No antigen has been assigned to these receptors. As for treatment: approximately nine-day PBMC culture with coronavirus spike peptide pools or control peptides (ViraFEST assay). An Oncomine TCR Beta short-read assay was used to sequence the DNA from cultured CD4+ T cells. A single record per CDR3 protein comes from TCRdb applying MiXCR to the PCR reads. The sample includes under 20,000 distinct CDR3 sequences, about 43% of them seen just once. The sample here was CD4+ T cells from blood, cultured in vitro, taken after SARS-CoV-2 vaccination. The source is a human donor who had recovered from COVID-19.

The chain couples TRBV7-9 to TRBJ2-1; D is uncertain. This CDR3 contains 14 residues. Trimming took off 0 bases at V and 8 bases at J, with 11 bases between the two ends. In germline, CDR1 is SEHNR, CDR2 FQNEAQ (reference sequence). CDR3 nucleotide sequence: TGTGCCAGCAGCTTAGCCGGGTTAGCCGATGAGCAGTTCTTC. Translation gives CASSLAGLADEQFF.

This chain connects TRBV10-3 to TRBJ2-6; 7 positions match TRBD2. V dropped 7 bases and J dropped 1; count of bases not matched to a gene: 10. CDR1 is ENHRY and CDR2 is SYGVKD in the germline V gene. CDR3 size: 17 residues. The CDR3 DNA is TGTGCCATCAATCCGGGACTAACTAATTCTGGGGCCAACGTCCTGACTTTC. This sequence encodes CAINPGLTNSGANVLTF.

V gene TRBV2 combines with J gene TRBJ2-5; D is unresolved. Germline values: CDR1 SNHLY, CDR2 FYNNEI. The length of the CDR3 is 14 residues. Trimming pared 7 bases from V and 4 bases from J, leaving 16 bases between. CDR3 DNA: TGTGCCAGCATCGGTTCGGTCCCCCCAGAGACCCAGTACTTC. Protein: CASIGSVPPETQYF.

This clonotype has more than one count but fewer than ten. The V and J genes are TRBV20-1 and TRBJ2-3, with D maybe TRBD2 (5 bases). V was trimmed by 7 bases and J by 1 base, leaving 12 bases between them. Germline V gene data show CDR1 as DFQATT and CDR2 as SNEGSKA (reference sequence). This CDR3 is built from 13 residues. CDR3 protein: CSGLHGGTDTQYF. CDR3 nucleotides: TGCAGTGGCCTACACGGGGGCACAGATACGCAGTATTTT.

The gene calls are TRBV6-1 and TRBJ2-1; weak D call: TRBD1 (5 bases). Germline V gene lookup returns CDR1 MNHNS and CDR2 SASEGT. The CDR3 covers 13 residues. V was trimmed by 7 bases and J by 8 bases, leaving 15 bases between them. The CDR3 here is CASTPLARDEQFF. In DNA form, the CDR3 reads TGTGCCAGCACTCCGTTAGCCAGGGATGAGCAGTTCTTC.

J is TRBJ1-2 and V is TRBV6-2 or TRBV6-3, with D perhaps matching TRBD1 (5 bases). The germline V gene has CDR1 MNHEY and CDR2 SVGEGT. Deletions cut 6 bases from V and 7 bases from J, with 15 bases between. This CDR3 is 13 amino acids long. Here the CDR3 DNA reads TGTGCCAGCAGAACTAGCGACGGGGCTGGCTACACCTTC. Residues: CASRTSDGAGYTF.

The chain recombines TRBV28 with TRBJ2-3; 13 positions agree with TRBD2. The CDR3 runs to 18 residues. Germline V gives CDR1 MDHEN, CDR2 SYDVKM. V shed 5 bases, J shed 2 bases, and the junction held 10 bases outside the gene matches. CDR3 protein: CASSQTGTSGAATDTQYF. CDR3 bases: TGTGCCAGCAGTCAAACCGGGACTAGCGGGGCCGCCACAGATACGCAGTATTTT.

This clonotype turned up a few times. The chain joins TRBV20-1 to TRBJ1-2; D gene uncertain. Trimming stripped 5 bases from V and 4 bases from J, with 14 bases between. Per the germline V gene, CDR1 is DFQATT and CDR2 is SNEGSKA (reference sequence). The CDR3 runs 13 residues. CDR3 sequence: CSAFGSSSYGYTF. In DNA, the CDR3 is TGCAGTGCTTTCGGGTCTTCCTCCTATGGCTACACCTTC.

The table lists this clonotype with a few counts. The rearrangement links TRBV10-3 to TRBJ1-1; 9 bases line up with TRBD1. The V and J ends lost 8 bases and 1 base, in that order; junction bases with no gene match: 8. From germline, CDR1 is ENHRY and CDR2 SYGVKD. The CDR3 covers 15 residues. CDR3 nucleotide sequence: TGTGCCATCGGGACAGGGTTAGGGACGAACACTGAAGCTTTCTTT. Translated: CAIGTGLGTNTEAFF.

The CDR3 loop reads CASSQGQGKGANVLTF. The CDR3 DNA reads as TGCGCCAGCAGCCAGGGACAGGGTAAGGGGGCCAACGTCCTGACTTTC. This rearrangement joins TRBV4-1 to TRBJ2-6; 9 bases match TRBD1. The germline V gene has CDR1 MGHRA and CDR2 YSYEKL. This CDR3 has 16 amino acids. V dropped 3 bases and J dropped 4; count of bases not matched to a gene: 4.

This clonotype was detected once. J is TRBJ2-7 and V is TRBV7-2; 9 bases are a match to TRBD2. The CDR3 consists of 14 residues. V trimming: 4 bases; J trimming: 6 bases; junction bases outside the gene matches: 7. Germline values: CDR1 SGHTA, CDR2 FQGNSA. The CDR3, as DNA: TGTGCCAGCAGCTCCTTAGCGGGAGAGGGCGAGCAGTACTTC. It translates to CASSSLAGEGEQYF. Combining the CDR3 with reference TRBV7-2 and TRBJ2-7 gives the whole variable domain GAGVSQSPSNKVTEKGKDVELRCDPISGHTALYWYRQSLGQGLEFLIYFQGNSAPDKSGLPSDRFSAERTGGSVSTLTIQRTQQEDSAVYLCASSSLAGEGEQYFGPGTRLTVT.

This clonotype has more than one count but fewer than ten. This sequence joins TRBV19 and TRBJ2-3; 10 positions match TRBD1. V lost 6 bases, J lost 4 bases, and 7 bases stayed unmatched. There are 15 residues in the CDR3. Germline CDR1 reads LNHDA; CDR2 reads SQIVND (reference sequence). The CDR3 here is CASSSTGGGPDTQYF. The CDR3 DNA sequence: TGTGCCAGTAGCTCGACAGGGGGCGGCCCAGATACGCAGTATTTT.

The rearrangement joins TRBV11-3 to TRBJ2-3; no reliable D call. This CDR3 is 12 amino acids long. Germline V gives CDR1 SGHNT, CDR2 YENEEA. Trimming removed 3 bases at V and 0 bases at J, with 1 base between. The CDR3 protein is CASSFSTDTQYF. CDR3 nucleotides: TGTGCCAGCAGCTTTAGCACAGATACGCAGTATTTT.

The chain employs TRBV7-3 and TRBJ2-1, with 9 nucleotides matching TRBD1. The trim removed 4 bases at V and 3 bases at J, leaving 7 bases unmatched. CDR3 length equals 16 residues. CDR1 and CDR2 from the germline V gene are SGHTA and FQGTGA. CDR3 coding DNA: TGTGCCAGCAGCTCACAGGGGGCCTCAAACTACAATGAGCAGTTCTTC. As protein: CASSSQGASNYNEQFF.

The rearrangement uses TRBV20-1 and TRBJ2-3, with 13 bases that match TRBD2. The CDR3 is 17 amino acids. Germline CDR1 and CDR2: DFQATT and SNEGSKA (reference sequence). Germline trimming cut 3 bases from V and 0 bases from J; bases unmatched to any gene: 6. CDR3 DNA: TGCAGTGCTAGGGGGGGACTAGCGGGATCTAGCACAGATACGCAGTATTTT. It specifies CSARGGLAGSSTDTQYF.

The chain joins TRBV6-5 to TRBJ2-5; D gene unclear. This CDR3 comprises 15 residues. The germline CDR1 and CDR2 sequences are MNHEY and SVGAGI. V was pared by 0 bases and J by 4 bases, with 12 bases between. CDR3 nucleotides: TGTGCCAGCAGTTACTCGTGGGTGTCGGGAGAGACCCAGTACTTC. It is translated as CASSYSWVSGETQYF.

This clonotype was detected a few times. The V gene is TRBV20-1, the J gene TRBJ1-1; tentative D call: TRBD1 (6 bases). CDR3 length equals 13 residues. Germline CDR1 and CDR2: DFQATT and SNEGSKA (reference sequence). Trimming removed 6 bases at V and 4 bases at J, with 15 bases between. This CDR3 is CSATGGRGTEAFF. The CDR3 coding sequence is TGCAGTGCAACCGGGGGGCGAGGCACTGAAGCTTTCTTT.

V usage is TRBV6-2 or TRBV6-3 and J usage is TRBJ1-2, with a tentative D call TRBD1 (5 bases). The CDR3 contains 14 residues. Trimming shortened V by 2 bases and J by 4 bases, and 11 bases separated the two germline ends. Germline V gene data show CDR1 as MNHEY and CDR2 as SVGEGT. As DNA, the CDR3 is TGTGCCAGCAGTTACGAGCCAGGGACCTATGGCTACACCTTC. Amino acids: CASSYEPGTYGYTF.

The CDR3 loop is CASSYRPGHEAFF. For the CDR3, the DNA is TGTGCCAGCAGTTACCGGCCAGGACACGAAGCTTTCTTT. This chain links TRBV6-5 with TRBJ1-1, with D possibly being TRBD1 (5 bases). CDR3 length equals 13 residues. Germline CDR1 MNHEY, CDR2 SVGAGI. The ends were cut back, 2 bases at V and 8 bases at J, with 12 bases in the middle.

This rearrangement joins TRBV7-2 to TRBJ2-7, with TRBD2 matching over 8 bases. Germline trimming cut 2 bases from V and 2 bases from J; bases unmatched to any gene: 5. This CDR3 spans 15 amino acids. Germline CDR1 SGHTA, CDR2 FQGNSA. In DNA form, the CDR3 reads TGTGCCAGCAGCTTAAACCCGGGACTAGCCTACGAGCAGTACTTC. Translating it yields CASSLNPGLAYEQYF.

This rearrangement joins TRBV6-5 to TRBJ1-2; a possible D gene is TRBD1 (5 bases). The CDR3 extends over 15 amino acids. V was clipped by 2 bases and J by 5 bases, with 15 bases between them. The germline V gene has CDR1 MNHEY and CDR2 SVGAGI. The CDR3 sequence: CASSYRDQTVYGYTF. CDR3 coding DNA: TGTGCCAGCAGTTACCGAGATCAGACAGTATATGGCTACACCTTC.

Only one count was recorded for this clonotype. The CDR3 sequence: CSARETSGSSYQETQYF. The CDR3 DNA reads as TGCAGTGCTAGAGAGACTAGCGGGAGTTCATACCAAGAGACCCAGTACTTC. This sequence joins TRBV20-1 and TRBJ2-5; 12 nucleotides match TRBD2. In germline, CDR1 is DFQATT, CDR2 SNEGSKA (reference sequence). J gave up 0 bases and V 0 bases, and 5 bases lay outside the gene matches. This CDR3 has 17 amino acids.

This chain links TRBV7-2 with TRBJ1-6; 9 positions agree with TRBD1. Germline trimming cut 1 base from V and 10 bases from J; bases unmatched to any gene: 5. CDR3 length equals 15 residues. The germline V gene has CDR1 SGHTA and CDR2 FQGNSA. The CDR3 reads CASSLDRGPRSPLHF. The CDR3 DNA follows: TGTGCCAGCAGCTTAGACAGGGGGCCGAGGTCACCCCTCCACTTT.

V is TRBV18 and J is TRBJ2-1; no reliable D call. Deletions cut 2 bases from V and 6 bases from J, with 8 bases between. The CDR3 runs to 13 residues. Germline V gene sequence: CDR1 KGHSH, CDR2 LQKENI. CDR3 DNA sequence: TGTGCCAGCTCACCAGCGGTTGGCAATGAGCAGTTCTTC. Translating gives CASSPAVGNEQFF.

The CDR3 DNA sequence: TGTGCCAGCAGTTACTCGGGGGGAGGAGTAACCTTC. Encoded protein: CASSYSGGGVTF. The rearrangement uses TRBV6-5 and TRBJ1-2; weak D call: TRBD1 (5 bases). The germline V gene encodes CDR1 MNHEY and CDR2 SVGAGI. The CDR3 has 12 amino acids. The ends were cut back, 0 bases at V and 14 bases at J, with 13 bases in the middle.